A selection of T cell receptor beta chains follows, all from one sample in a study of technical replicates of blood from a handful of donors. The table came from immunoSEQ multiplex PCR; TCRdb's copy has only in-frame clones and leaves some out. The sample lists tens of thousands of clones; 85% to 95% were seen once. Sequences were obtained from T cells isolated from PBMCs. The receptor set was obtained from a human donor in good health. The CDR3 runs from the conserved cysteine through the conserved F or W. Fields, in order: CDR3 DNA, CDR3 protein, D gene, V gene, clone size, J gene. The D gene is left open where the match is weak. Only part of the rows carry a size: once, few, many, or a class if the clone is expanded.

DNA: TGCAGCGTTGTTGAGGGAGGGATAGGTTCACCCCTCCACTTT; CDR3: CSVVEGGIGSPLHF; D: -; V: TRBV29-1; size: -; J: TRBJ1-6
DNA: TGTGCCAGCAGATCGCAGGGTGGACCCCAAGAGACCCAGTACTTC; CDR3: CASRSQGGPQETQYF; D: -; V: TRBV27; size: -; J: TRBJ2-5
DNA: TGCAGCGTTGGGACTAGCGGAAACAATGAGCAGTTCTTC; CDR3: CSVGTSGNNEQFF; D: TRBD2; V: TRBV29-1; size: -; J: TRBJ2-1
DNA: TGCAGCGTTGAATCCCGGCTAGCGGGAAGAGACAATGAGCAGTTCTTC; CDR3: CSVESRLAGRDNEQFF; D: TRBD2; V: TRBV29-1; size: -; J: TRBJ2-1
DNA: TGTGCCAGCAGCCCACTCATCCCTAATGGTCTAGCCAAAAACATTCAGTACTTC; CDR3: CASSPLIPNGLAKNIQYF; D: -; V: TRBV5-4; size: -; J: TRBJ2-4
DNA: TGTGCCAGCAGAGGGGACAGGGGGCCGGAGACGCAGTACTTC; CDR3: CASRGDRGPETQYF; D: TRBD1; V: TRBV6-4; size: -; J: TRBJ2-7
DNA: TGTGCCAGCAGTGAAGTAAGCGGAAATGAAAAACTGTTTTTT; CDR3: CASSEVSGNEKLFF; D: -; V: TRBV2; size: -; J: TRBJ1-4
DNA: TGTGCCAGCAGCCTCGGGTCCCCCGAATACAATGAGCAGTTCTTC; CDR3: CASSLGSPEYNEQFF; D: -; V: TRBV4-2; size: -; J: TRBJ2-1
DNA: TGTGCCAGTAGTTCCTGGGACAGGGGGGACGGCTACACCTTC; CDR3: CASSSWDRGDGYTF; D: TRBD1; V: TRBV19; size: -; J: TRBJ1-2
DNA: TGTGCCATCAGTGAGTCTATCCAGGGGGCGAGGAGCTACACCTTC; CDR3: CAISESIQGARSYTF; D: TRBD1; V: TRBV10-3; size: once; J: TRBJ1-2
DNA: TGCAGCGTTGAAGAGGCAGGGGAGAGGGAAAACATTCAGTACTTC; CDR3: CSVEEAGERENIQYF; D: -; V: TRBV29-1; size: once; J: TRBJ2-4
DNA: TGCGCCAGCAGTCCTTTAGTGGACAGGGGAAATGAAAAACTGTTTTTT; CDR3: CASSPLVDRGNEKLFF; D: TRBD1; V: TRBV5-1; size: -; J: TRBJ1-4
DNA: TGTGCCAGCAGCTTAGCGGGGGTGGAGACCCAGTACTTC; CDR3: CASSLAGVETQYF; D: -; V: TRBV13; size: -; J: TRBJ2-5
DNA: TGTGCCAGCAGCGTAGCGGAAAAAGGACAGGGCGCCTACAATGAGCAGTTCTTC; CDR3: CASSVAEKGQGAYNEQFF; D: TRBD1; V: TRBV9; size: -; J: TRBJ2-1
DNA: TGTGCCAGCAGCCCCGGCAGGATCGGCTTGGGCTATAATTCACCCCTCCACTTT; CDR3: CASSPGRIGLGYNSPLHF; D: -; V: TRBV7-8; size: -; J: TRBJ1-6
DNA: TGTGCCAGCAGCTCACCCGGGACAGGGGGCGATGGCTACACCTTC; CDR3: CASSSPGTGGDGYTF; D: TRBD1; V: TRBV5-4; size: -; J: TRBJ1-2
DNA: TGTGCCAGCAGTTCAAAGGGGGCTGGGACTGAAGCTTTCTTT; CDR3: CASSSKGAGTEAFF; D: TRBD1; V: TRBV6-1; size: few; J: TRBJ1-1
DNA: TGCGCCAGCAGCCTGACTAGCGGGGGCCCTAGCTCCTACAATGAGCAGTTCTTC; CDR3: CASSLTSGGPSSYNEQFF; D: TRBD2; V: TRBV5-1; size: -; J: TRBJ2-1
DNA: TGCGCCAGCAGCTTGGAAGGGGCGTGGGAGTACTTC; CDR3: CASSLEGAWEYF; D: -; V: TRBV5-1; size: -; J: TRBJ2-4
DNA: TGTGCCAGCAGTTTCTTCGGGGGGCTGGGTAATTCACCCCTCCACTTT; CDR3: CASSFFGGLGNSPLHF; D: -; V: TRBV28; size: -; J: TRBJ1-6
DNA: TGTGCCAGCAGCGTAGAGTTAGGGTCTCTAGCGGGGCGCACAGATACGCAGTATTTT; CDR3: CASSVELGSLAGRTDTQYF; D: TRBD2; V: TRBV9; size: once; J: TRBJ2-3
DNA: TGTGCCAGCAGTTCCCCCAGGACAGGGGTGGGAGATACGCAGTATTTT; CDR3: CASSSPRTGVGDTQYF; D: TRBD1; V: TRBV28; size: -; J: TRBJ2-3
DNA: TGCGCCAGCAGCTTGGCCGCAGGGAAGGACGACAACTATGGCTACACCTTC; CDR3: CASSLAAGKDDNYGYTF; D: -; V: TRBV5-1; size: -; J: TRBJ1-2
DNA: TGTGCCAGCAAAGGGGCGGGAAACACCATATATTTT; CDR3: CASKGAGNTIYF; D: -; V: TRBV28; size: -; J: TRBJ1-3
DNA: TGTGCCACAAGACTAGCGTCCACAGATACGCAGTATTTT; CDR3: CATRLASTDTQYF; D: TRBD2; V: TRBV19; size: -; J: TRBJ2-3
DNA: TGTGCCAGCAGTGACGGACAGGCTACAACCGATAATGAAAAACTGTTTTTT; CDR3: CASSDGQATTDNEKLFF; D: TRBD1; V: TRBV2; size: -; J: TRBJ1-4
DNA: TGTGCTAGCAGCCTAGTAGGCGTAGGGACAGGGTACGGCTACACCTTC; CDR3: CASSLVGVGTGYGYTF; D: TRBD1; V: TRBV7-7; size: -; J: TRBJ1-2
DNA: TGTGCCAGCAGCCCTGGGTCACAGAAAAAATACGAGCAGTACTTC; CDR3: CASSPGSQKKYEQYF; D: -; V: TRBV4-2; size: -; J: TRBJ2-7
DNA: TGTGCCAGCAGTTACGCGGGGGGGACAGATACGCAGTATTTT; CDR3: CASSYAGGTDTQYF; D: TRBD2; V: TRBV6-5; size: -; J: TRBJ2-3
DNA: TGTGCCAGCAGCCTGACAGGGGCCGGCACAGATACGCAGTATTTT; CDR3: CASSLTGAGTDTQYF; D: TRBD1; V: TRBV6-6; size: -; J: TRBJ2-3
DNA: TGCGCCAGCAGCGGAGAGATGCGGGACAATGAGCAGTTCTTC; CDR3: CASSGEMRDNEQFF; D: -; V: TRBV5-1; size: -; J: TRBJ2-1
DNA: TGTGTCGCACAGGGAGAGGTGGGTTCACCCCTCCACTTT; CDR3: CVAQGEVGSPLHF; D: -; V: TRBV30; size: -; J: TRBJ1-6
DNA: TGTGCCAGCAGTCAACTAGCGGGTCTTCTCTACGAGCAGTACTTC; CDR3: CASSQLAGLLYEQYF; D: TRBD2; V: TRBV27; size: -; J: TRBJ2-7
DNA: TGCGCCAGCAGCTCGCCCACAGGGAACTATGGCTACACCTTC; CDR3: CASSSPTGNYGYTF; D: -; V: TRBV5-1; size: -; J: TRBJ1-2
DNA: TGTGCCACCAGCAGGGAACAGGGGGATCATGGCTACACCTTC; CDR3: CATSREQGDHGYTF; D: TRBD1; V: TRBV15; size: -; J: TRBJ1-2
DNA: TGTGCCAGCAGCCCGCTCCTCAGCAGGCCCATGACAGCTTTCTTT; CDR3: CASSPLLSRPMTAFF; D: -; V: TRBV11-2; size: -; J: TRBJ1-1
DNA: TGCAGTGTAGTCAGGGCCACTGAAGCTTTCTTT; CDR3: CSVVRATEAFF; D: -; V: TRBV20-1; size: -; J: TRBJ1-1
DNA: TGTGCCAGCAGTCCCTTACTAGATAGTGAGCAGTTCTTC; CDR3: CASSPLLDSEQFF; D: -; V: TRBV27; size: -; J: TRBJ2-1
DNA: TGTGCCAGCAGTGACCTACAGGGGGCGCAAAATGAGCAGTTCTTC; CDR3: CASSDLQGAQNEQFF; D: TRBD1; V: TRBV2; size: -; J: TRBJ2-1
DNA: TGCGCCAGCAGCCAAGACGGGTGGAAACCCTCACTAAACTATGGCTACACCTTC; CDR3: CASSQDGWKPSLNYGYTF; D: -; V: TRBV4-1; size: -; J: TRBJ1-2
DNA: TGTGCCAGCAGCCCCTATGGGGGGGCTAGCACAGATACGCAGTATTTT; CDR3: CASSPYGGASTDTQYF; D: -; V: TRBV11-2; size: -; J: TRBJ2-3
DNA: TGTGCCAGCAGCGTAAACGACAGAAACTATGGCTACACCTTC; CDR3: CASSVNDRNYGYTF; D: -; V: TRBV7-9; size: -; J: TRBJ1-2
DNA: TGTGCCAGCAGGCCCAGGACCTACGAGCAGTACTTC; CDR3: CASRPRTYEQYF; D: -; V: TRBV6-1; size: -; J: TRBJ2-7
DNA: TGCAGCGTCGCCCCGACAGGGTACGAGCAGTACTTC; CDR3: CSVAPTGYEQYF; D: TRBD1; V: TRBV29-1; size: -; J: TRBJ2-7
DNA: TGTGCCAGCAGCCAAGCGGGAGAGACCCAGTACTTC; CDR3: CASSQAGETQYF; D: -; V: TRBV4-2; size: -; J: TRBJ2-5
DNA: TGTGCCAGCAGCGTAGGAACGGGACAGACCTTCTACGAGCAGTACTTC; CDR3: CASSVGTGQTFYEQYF; D: TRBD1; V: TRBV9; size: -; J: TRBJ2-7
DNA: TGCAGCGTCCGGACTAGCGGGGTTAGCACAGATACGCAGTATTTT; CDR3: CSVRTSGVSTDTQYF; D: TRBD2; V: TRBV29-1; size: -; J: TRBJ2-3
DNA: TGCGCCAGCAGCGTTAACCACGGGGATGAAAAACTGTTTTTT; CDR3: CASSVNHGDEKLFF; D: -; V: TRBV5-1; size: -; J: TRBJ1-4
DNA: TGTGCCAGCAGTGACCGGGGGTCCCACACCTTC; CDR3: CASSDRGSHTF; D: -; V: TRBV6-1; size: -; J: TRBJ1-2
DNA: TGTGCCAGTAGTATTGACTTCTCCGGAAACACCATATATTTT; CDR3: CASSIDFSGNTIYF; D: -; V: TRBV19; size: -; J: TRBJ1-3
DNA: TGTGCCAGTAGTCCGACAGACTATCAGCCCCAGCATTTT; CDR3: CASSPTDYQPQHF; D: -; V: TRBV19; size: -; J: TRBJ1-5
DNA: TGTGCCAGAGCTACCGGACGGACAGCAGCTAACTATGGCTACACCTTC; CDR3: CARATGRTAANYGYTF; D: -; V: TRBV28; size: -; J: TRBJ1-2
DNA: TGCGCCAGCAGTGATCCGGGGAAAGGACAGCCCCAGCATTTT; CDR3: CASSDPGKGQPQHF; D: -; V: TRBV10-2; size: -; J: TRBJ1-5
DNA: TGCAGCGGGCAGGTGAACACTGAAGCTTTCTTT; CDR3: CSGQVNTEAFF; D: -; V: TRBV29-1; size: -; J: TRBJ1-1
DNA: TGTGCCAGCAGTGGGACGAAGGGGTTGAACACTGAAGCTTTCTTT; CDR3: CASSGTKGLNTEAFF; D: -; V: TRBV6-1; size: -; J: TRBJ1-1
DNA: TGTGCCAGCTCACCACCGATATACGAACAGGGACATTTGGGAGAGCAGTACTTC; CDR3: CASSPPIYEQGHLGEQYF; D: -; V: TRBV18; size: once; J: TRBJ2-7
DNA: TGCGCCAGCAGCCAAGACCCCGGGACAGGAGAGGGTCAGCCCCAGCATTTT; CDR3: CASSQDPGTGEGQPQHF; D: TRBD1; V: TRBV4-1; size: -; J: TRBJ1-5